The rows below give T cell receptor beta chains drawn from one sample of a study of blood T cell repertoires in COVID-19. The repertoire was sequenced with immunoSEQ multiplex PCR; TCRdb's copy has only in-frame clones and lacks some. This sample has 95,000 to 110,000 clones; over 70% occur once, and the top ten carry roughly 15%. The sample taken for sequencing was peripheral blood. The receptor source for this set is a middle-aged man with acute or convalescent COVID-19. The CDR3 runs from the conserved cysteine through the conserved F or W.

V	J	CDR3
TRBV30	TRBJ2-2	CAWSETRGRGGELFF
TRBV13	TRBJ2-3	CASSPSGISTDTQYF
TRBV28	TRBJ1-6	CASSWRQTNSPLHF
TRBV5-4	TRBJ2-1	CASSLNPEGHNEQFF
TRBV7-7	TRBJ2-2	CASSPTGAGTGELFF
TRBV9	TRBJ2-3	CASSVGGADTQYF
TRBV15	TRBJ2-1	CATRSGGYNEQFF
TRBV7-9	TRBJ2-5	CASSPRRAGYETQYF
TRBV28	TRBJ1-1	CAIRDRGRLNTEAFF
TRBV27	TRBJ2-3	CASRRTGADTQYF
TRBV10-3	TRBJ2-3	CAISEGGGRTDTQYF
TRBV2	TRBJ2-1	CASSFAVGEQFF
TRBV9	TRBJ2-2	CASSPRGAGYTGELFF
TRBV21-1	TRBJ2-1	CASSMEGRTEQFF
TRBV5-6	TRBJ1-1	CASSLAGQVTEAFF
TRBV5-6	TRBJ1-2	CASSLDRGQRGYTF
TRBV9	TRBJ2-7	CASSADRRDYEQYF
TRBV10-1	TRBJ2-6	CASSESKESSGANVLTF
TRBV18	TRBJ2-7	CASSPTAGGGEQYF
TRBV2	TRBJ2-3	CASSEAQGTDTQYF
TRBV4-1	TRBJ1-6	CASSPRALDSPLHF
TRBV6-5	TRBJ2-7	CASSGGQVNYEQYF
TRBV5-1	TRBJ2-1	CASSYRGHEQFF
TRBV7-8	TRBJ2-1	CASSLTSGDSYNEQFF
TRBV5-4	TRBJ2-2	CASSLGGAGGSAGELFF
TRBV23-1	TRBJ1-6	CASSQSPTGVSSPLHF
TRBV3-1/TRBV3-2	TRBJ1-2	CASSQDPRNYGYTF
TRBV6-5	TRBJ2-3	CASSSTHAYTDTQYF
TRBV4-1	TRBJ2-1	CASSQDSITHGSSYNEQFF
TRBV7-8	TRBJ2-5	CASSRTGLSSETQYF
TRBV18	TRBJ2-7	CASSRTSGEQYF
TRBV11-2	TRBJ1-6	CASSLSTDRGSSPLHF
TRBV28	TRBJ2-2	CASSPRDYSGTGELFF
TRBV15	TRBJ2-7	CATSREGTTYEQYF
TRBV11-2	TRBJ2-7	CASSIPGQGAYEQYF
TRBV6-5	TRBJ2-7	CASSRLGRTSYEQYF
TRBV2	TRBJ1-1	CASRTAGSRGTEAFF
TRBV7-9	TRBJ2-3	CASGGEGMLGTQYF
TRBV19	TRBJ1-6	CASSLLSAGNSPLHF
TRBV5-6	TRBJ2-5	CASSLSQGVGETQYF
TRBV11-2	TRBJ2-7	CASSLDLGPPSGVYEQYF
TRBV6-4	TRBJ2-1	CASSPSNPGEQFF
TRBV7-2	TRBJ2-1	CASSHKQGVLTGPNEQFF
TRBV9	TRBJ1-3	CASSVRQGGNTIYF
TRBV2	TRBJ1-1	CAGRPDREGIAFF
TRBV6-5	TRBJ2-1	CASRVAGRNEQFF
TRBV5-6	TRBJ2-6	CATKRGPGANVLTF
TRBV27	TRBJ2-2	CASSLELAGALTGELFF
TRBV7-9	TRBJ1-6	CASRPGTGGNSPLHF
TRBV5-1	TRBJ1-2	CASRNSGQNYGYTF
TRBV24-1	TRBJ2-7	CATSAPPGQGGEQYF
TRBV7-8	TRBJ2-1	CASSLGGLAGAREQFF
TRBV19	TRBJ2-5	CASSVLAGAETQYF
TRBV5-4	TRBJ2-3	CASSLSGTDTQYF
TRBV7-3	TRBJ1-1	CASSLFGSRWGDPMNTEAFF
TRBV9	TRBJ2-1	CASSVARQPAGNEQFF
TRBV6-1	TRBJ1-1	CASSEVRTEAFF
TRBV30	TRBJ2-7	CAWSGHPSSYEQYF
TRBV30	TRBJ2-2	CAWSWQGAGTGELFF